The clone carrying this T cell receptor (beta chain) showed up just once. The target antigen is unknown. CDR1 GTSNPN and CDR2 SVGIG come from the germline V gene (reference sequence). The V gene lost 7 bases and the J gene lost 0 bases, with 10 bases spanning the gap. This CDR3 is 13 amino acids long. The entry originates in a study of beta chain features in type 1 diabetes. Expressed TCRB transcripts were sequenced because the isolated RNA had all been reverse transcribed beforehand. The repertoire was sequenced with immunoSEQ multiplex PCR; TCRdb's copy has only in-frame clones and lacks some. This sample has 150,000 to 200,000 clones, with more than 60% found just once. Points from the study as a whole: Type 1 diabetes patients showed a moderate but significant shortening of TCRB CDR3s in all four CD4+ subsets. Compared to healthy donors, patients appeared to have naive, central memory and Treg TCRB repertoires that were more alike.

The chain uses TRBV30 and TRBJ1-5; D is undetermined. Sequenced: naive CD4+ T cells from blood. The sequence came from a young man with type 1 diabetes. Written as DNA, the CDR3 is TGTGCCTTGGCAGTAGGTAGCAATCAGCCCCAGCATTTT. This translates into CALAVGSNQPQHF.